Reported below is one T cell receptor (beta chain). The data were produced by immunoSEQ multiplex PCR, yet TCRdb's version contains in-frame clones alone and is incomplete. The table has under 400,000 clones, roughly 88% seen once. Between the trimmed V and J ends, which lost 8 bases and 4 bases, there was a span of 17 bases. This CDR3 is built from 14 residues. Germline assignment: CDR1 LGHNA and CDR2 YNFKEQ. Followed longitudinally, the Seattle patients had been enrolled during active infection. The entry originates in a study of blood T cell repertoires in COVID-19. Study in general: From T cells, B-cell-depleted T cells, or PBMCs came the material, which was cDNA or gDNA.

This chain uses TRBV4-2 with TRBJ1-1; D not certain. The sequenced material came from peripheral blood. This TCR came from a woman aged 30 to 39 with COVID-19, enrolled during active disease. As DNA, the CDR3 is TGTGCCAGCCGATTTAGTCGGGTGAGCACTGAAGCTTTCTTT. It translates to CASRFSRVSTEAFF.